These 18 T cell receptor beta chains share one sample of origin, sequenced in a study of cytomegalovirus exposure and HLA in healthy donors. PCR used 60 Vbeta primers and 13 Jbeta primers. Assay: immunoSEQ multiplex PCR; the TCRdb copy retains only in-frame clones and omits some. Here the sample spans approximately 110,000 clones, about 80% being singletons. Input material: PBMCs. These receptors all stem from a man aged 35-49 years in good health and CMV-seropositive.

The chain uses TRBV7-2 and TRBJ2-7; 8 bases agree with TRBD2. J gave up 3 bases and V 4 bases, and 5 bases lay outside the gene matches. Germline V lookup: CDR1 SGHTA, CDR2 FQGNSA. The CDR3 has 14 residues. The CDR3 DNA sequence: TGTGCCAGCAGCTCCCCGGGACTAGGCTACGAGCAGTACTTC. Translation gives CASSSPGLGYEQYF.

The CDR3, as DNA: TGTGCCAGCAGTTACGTCGACACCCGGGGCTACACCTTC. Translated: CASSYVDTRGYTF. The chain employs TRBV6-6 and TRBJ1-2; D ambiguous. This CDR3 has 13 residues. V lost 2 bases and J 8 bases, leaving 12 bases between the germline ends. Germline V gene data show CDR1 as MNHNY and CDR2 as SVGAGI (reference sequence).

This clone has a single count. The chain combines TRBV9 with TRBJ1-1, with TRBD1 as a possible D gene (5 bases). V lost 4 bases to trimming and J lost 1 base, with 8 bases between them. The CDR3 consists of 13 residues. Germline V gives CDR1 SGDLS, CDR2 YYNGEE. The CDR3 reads CASSRQSNTEAFF. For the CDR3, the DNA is TGTGCCAGCAGCCGACAGTCGAACACTGAAGCTTTCTTT.

CDR3 sequence reads: CASSSHSIDEQFF. As DNA, the CDR3 is TGTGCCAGCAGCTCCCATAGCATAGATGAGCAGTTCTTC. This chain uses TRBV7-9 with TRBJ2-1, with D unresolved. In germline, CDR1 is SEHNR, CDR2 FQNEAQ (reference sequence). The CDR3 totals 13 residues. V shed 4 bases and J shed 8 bases, with 12 bases lying between them.

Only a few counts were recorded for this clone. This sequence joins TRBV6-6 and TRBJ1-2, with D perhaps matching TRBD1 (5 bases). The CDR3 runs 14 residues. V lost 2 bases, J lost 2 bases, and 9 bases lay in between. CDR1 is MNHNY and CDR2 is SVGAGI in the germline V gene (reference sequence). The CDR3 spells CASSYLQANYGYTF. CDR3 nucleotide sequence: TGTGCCAGCAGTTACCTACAGGCAAACTATGGCTACACCTTC.

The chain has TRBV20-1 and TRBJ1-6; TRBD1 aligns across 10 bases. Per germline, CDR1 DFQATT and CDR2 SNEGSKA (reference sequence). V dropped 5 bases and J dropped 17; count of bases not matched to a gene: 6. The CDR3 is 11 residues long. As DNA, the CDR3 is TGCAGTGCTCAACGGGACAGGGGAGTCCACTTT. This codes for CSAQRDRGVHF.

In DNA form, the CDR3 reads TGTGCCAGCAGCCCCGACGGTGGACTTTATGGCTACACCTTC. Its translation is CASSPDGGLYGYTF. V usage is TRBV5-5 and J usage is TRBJ1-2, with D unresolved. Germline loops: CDR1 SGHKS, CDR2 YYEKEE (reference sequence). V was clipped by 4 bases and J by 5 bases, with 15 bases between them. The CDR3 has 14 amino acids.

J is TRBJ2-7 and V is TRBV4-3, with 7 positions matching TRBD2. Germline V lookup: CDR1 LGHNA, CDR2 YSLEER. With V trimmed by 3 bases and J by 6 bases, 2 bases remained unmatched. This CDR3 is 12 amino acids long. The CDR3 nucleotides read TGCGCCAGCAGCCAGGGGGGGGGCGAGCAGTACTTC. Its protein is CASSQGGGEQYF.

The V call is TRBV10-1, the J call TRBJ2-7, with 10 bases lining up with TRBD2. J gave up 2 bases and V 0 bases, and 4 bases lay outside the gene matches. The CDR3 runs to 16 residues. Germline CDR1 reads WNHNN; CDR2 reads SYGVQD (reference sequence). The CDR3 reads CASSESGLANPYEQYF. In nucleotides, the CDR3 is TGCGCCAGCAGTGAGTCGGGACTAGCGAATCCCTACGAGCAGTACTTC.

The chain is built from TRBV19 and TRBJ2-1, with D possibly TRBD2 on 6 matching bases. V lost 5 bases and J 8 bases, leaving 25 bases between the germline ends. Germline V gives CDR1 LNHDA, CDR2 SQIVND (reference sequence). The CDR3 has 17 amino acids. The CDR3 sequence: CASSANPGLDPGHEQFF. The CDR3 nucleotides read TGTGCCAGTAGTGCAAATCCGGGACTCGATCCGGGCCATGAGCAGTTCTTC.

CDR3 residues: CASSPLPLAGGLTYEQYF. CDR3 in DNA: TGTGCCAGCAGCCCGCTTCCACTAGCGGGGGGCCTAACCTACGAGCAGTACTTC. This sequence joins TRBV7-6 and TRBJ2-7; 12 bases line up with TRBD2. The CDR3 has 18 residues. Germline CDR1 SGHVS, CDR2 FNYEAQ. Trimming removed 5 bases from V and 2 bases from J; junction bases left unmatched: 13.

The CDR3 DNA reads TGTGCCAGCAGCTTAGACGACAGGGGGCCCGGGGAGACCCAGTACTTC. Protein product: CASSLDDRGPGETQYF. This chain uses TRBV11-3 with TRBJ2-5; TRBD1 aligns across 10 bases. V shed 0 bases, J shed 5 bases, and the junction held 6 bases outside the gene matches. The CDR3 has 16 amino acids. Germline assignment: CDR1 SGHNT and CDR2 YENEEA.

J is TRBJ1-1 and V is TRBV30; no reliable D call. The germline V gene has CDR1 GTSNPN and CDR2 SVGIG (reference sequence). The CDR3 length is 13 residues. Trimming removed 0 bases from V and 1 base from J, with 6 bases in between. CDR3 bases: TGTGCCTGGAGTGTACTGCAGAACACTGAAGCTTTCTTT. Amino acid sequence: CAWSVLQNTEAFF.

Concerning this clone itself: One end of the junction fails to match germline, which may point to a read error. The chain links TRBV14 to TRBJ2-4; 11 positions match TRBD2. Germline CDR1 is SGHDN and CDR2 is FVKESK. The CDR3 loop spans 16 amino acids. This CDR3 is CASRTPSGRSKNSQYF. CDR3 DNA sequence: TGTGCCAGCAGGACCCCTAGCGGGAGGTCCAAAAACAGTCAGTACTTC.

The CDR3 DNA reads TGTGCCAGTAGTTGGGCCCGCACAGATACGCAGTATTTT. It codes for CASSWARTDTQYF. The chain uses TRBV19 and TRBJ2-3; D is undetermined. This CDR3 spans 13 amino acids. CDR1 LNHDA and CDR2 SQIVND come from the germline V gene (reference sequence). Trimming pared 5 bases from V and 1 base from J, leaving 7 bases between.

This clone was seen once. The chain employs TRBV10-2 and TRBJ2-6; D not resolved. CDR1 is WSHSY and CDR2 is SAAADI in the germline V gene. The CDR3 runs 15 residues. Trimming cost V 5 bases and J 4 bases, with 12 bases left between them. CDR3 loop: CASSPGSAGANVLTF. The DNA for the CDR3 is TGCGCCAGCAGTCCCGGGTCGGCGGGGGCCAACGTCCTGACTTTC.

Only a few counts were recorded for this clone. Written as DNA, the CDR3 is TGTGCCAGCAGCGTAGGGGACTTACACACCGGGGAGCTGTTTTTT. The encoded protein is CASSVGDLHTGELFF. The chain couples TRBV9 to TRBJ2-2, with D tentatively TRBD2 (6 bases). This CDR3 contains 15 residues. Per the germline V gene, CDR1 is SGDLS and CDR2 is YYNGEE. Trimming pared 0 bases from V and 3 bases from J, leaving 9 bases between.

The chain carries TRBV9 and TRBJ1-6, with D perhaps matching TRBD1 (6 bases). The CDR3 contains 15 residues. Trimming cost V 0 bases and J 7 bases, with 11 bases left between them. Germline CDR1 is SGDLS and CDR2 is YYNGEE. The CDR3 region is CASSVGRTENSPLHF. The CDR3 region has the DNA TGTGCCAGCAGCGTAGGTCGGACAGAGAATTCACCCCTCCACTTT.